One and the same sample provided the 16 T cell receptor beta chains below, sequenced in a study of T cell repertoires in cytomegalovirus infection. Using its own MiXCR run on the reads, TCRdb lists one record per CDR3 protein. There are around 310,000 distinct CDR3 sequences in the sample; 25% to 35% occur only once, and around 19% lies in the top ten. The antigens for these receptors are not known. The specimen was cultured PBMCs, collected from culture after CMV antigen stimulation. The receptors here all came from a human donor in good health (CMV status not recorded). Some clones in this sample may be carry-over from other donors' samples.

The gene calls are TRBV5-1 and TRBJ1-4; no clear D. V was pared by 4 bases and J by 0 bases, with 7 bases between. CDR3 length: 14 amino acids. CDR1 is SGHRS and CDR2 is YFSETQ in the germline V gene. The CDR3 loop is CASSEEATNEKLFF. For the CDR3, the DNA is TGCGCCAGCAGCGAAGAGGCAACTAATGAAAAACTGTTTTTT.

This chain joins TRBV28 and TRBJ2-1; maybe TRBD1 (6 bases). The CDR3 spans 15 residues. V gave up 0 bases and J gave up 6 bases, with 12 bases separating them. Germline V gene lookup returns CDR1 MDHEN and CDR2 SYDVKM. CDR3 loop: CASSLWGAVANEQFF. The CDR3 DNA reads as TGTGCCAGCAGTTTATGGGGGGCGGTGGCCAATGAGCAGTTCTTC.

This clonotype showed up just a few times. In nucleotides, the CDR3 is TGTGCCAGTAGTAACCCGACAGGGGGTACGGCGAAGGGGACCCAGTACTTC. This translates into CASSNPTGGTAKGTQYF. This chain uses TRBV19 with TRBJ2-5; TRBD1 aligns across 9 bases. This CDR3 comprises 17 residues. Per germline, CDR1 LNHDA and CDR2 SQIVND (reference sequence). The J segment lost 7 bases and the V segment lost 4 bases, leaving 16 bases of the junction unmatched.

This clonotype has only a few counts. This CDR3 is CASSLDGGTNYGYTF. The CDR3 coding sequence is TGTGCCAGCAGCTTAGACGGCGGGACTAACTATGGCTACACCTTC. The chain has TRBV7-2 and TRBJ1-2; D is unclear. V was cut by 1 base and J by 0 bases, with 9 bases left in between. The length of the CDR3 is 15 residues. The V gene's germline CDR1 is SGHTA and CDR2 FQGNSA.

This clonotype was counted between two and nine times. CDR3 loop: CASSAKGARSTEAFF. The CDR3 DNA sequence: TGTGCCAGCAGCGCAAAGGGGGCGCGTTCTACTGAAGCTTTCTTT. V is TRBV7-8 and J is TRBJ1-1, with 7 positions matching TRBD1. Trimming took 5 bases from V and 5 from J; bases not matched to a gene: 11. CDR1 is SGHVS, CDR2 FQNEAQ, per germline. The CDR3 contains 15 residues.

This chain uses TRBV7-6 with TRBJ1-2; D is possibly TRBD1 (5 bases). Deletions cut 3 bases from V and 6 bases from J, with 11 bases between. The CDR3 extends over 13 amino acids. CDR1 is SGHVS and CDR2 is FNYEAQ in the germline V gene. The CDR3 nucleotides are TGTGCCAGCAGCTTCGGGGCCAGGGATGGCTACACCTTC. Translated, it gives CASSFGARDGYTF.

The V gene is TRBV5-1, the J gene TRBJ1-4; D gene ambiguous. There are 16 residues in the CDR3. Trimming removed 4 bases from V and 0 bases from J, with 13 bases in between. Germline CDR1 and CDR2: SGHRS and YFSETQ. CDR3 residues: CASSLGLTPTNEKLFF. The CDR3, as DNA: TGCGCCAGCAGCCTTGGACTGACTCCAACTAATGAAAAACTGTTTTTT.

The chain joins TRBV27 to TRBJ1-6; 7 nucleotides match TRBD1. The CDR3 runs to 13 residues. In germline, CDR1 is MNHEY, CDR2 SMNVEV (reference sequence). After removal of 6 bases from V and 9 bases from J, the junction contained 5 bases not matched to a gene. As DNA, the CDR3 is TGTGCCAGCAGCGACAGGGAATCTTCACCCCTCCACTTT. Protein sequence: CASSDRESSPLHF.

This clonotype has just a few counts. CDR3 in amino acids: CASSQELAGSPQGWDEQFF. The CDR3 DNA sequence: TGTGCCAGCAGCCAAGAACTAGCGGGGAGCCCGCAGGGATGGGATGAGCAGTTCTTC. The rearrangement joins TRBV4-2 to TRBJ2-1; 10 positions agree with TRBD2. Germline V gene sequence: CDR1 LGHNA, CDR2 YNFKEQ. V gave up 0 bases and J gave up 8 bases; unmatched junction bases: 16. The CDR3 runs 19 residues.

The chain joins TRBV29-1 to TRBJ1-2; 8 nucleotides align to TRBD1. The CDR3 consists of 13 residues. CDR1 SQVTM and CDR2 ANQGSEA come from the germline V gene. The ends lost 6 bases at V and 3 bases at J; junction bases unmatched: 6. CDR3: CSVKDRDDYGYTF. CDR3 nucleotides: TGCAGCGTCAAGGACAGGGACGACTATGGCTACACCTTC.

This clonotype was detected only a few times. As DNA, the CDR3 is TGTGCCAGCAGCGTCATTCGGGGTTATGGCTACACCTTC. It codes for CASSVIRGYGYTF. The rearrangement joins TRBV5-6 to TRBJ1-2; no clear D. The CDR3 contains 13 residues. V was clipped by 4 bases and J by 5 bases, with 12 bases between them. Germline CDR1 is SGHDT and CDR2 is YYEEEE.

The chain is built from TRBV9 and TRBJ2-1; TRBD2 agrees at 8 bases. This CDR3 comprises 15 residues. Germline CDR1 reads SGDLS; CDR2 reads YYNGEE. The V gene end was trimmed by 4 bases and the J gene end by 5 bases; junction bases not matched to a gene: 8. The CDR3 region is CASSPRALADNEQFF. Written as DNA, the CDR3 is TGTGCCAGCAGCCCCCGGGCACTAGCGGACAATGAGCAGTTCTTC.

The V gene is TRBV7-7, the J gene TRBJ2-5; weak D call: TRBD2 (6 bases). The CDR3 runs 13 residues. V dropped 5 bases and J dropped 5 bases, with 12 bases sitting between them. The germline CDR1 and CDR2 sequences are SSHAT and FNYEAQ (reference sequence). The DNA for the CDR3 is TGTGCCAGCAGCCCAACTAGCTGGGAGACCCAGTACTTC. Protein sequence: CASSPTSWETQYF.

V usage is TRBV11-2 and J usage is TRBJ2-1; no definite D call. V lost 0 bases, J lost 10 bases, and 10 bases lay in between. The germline V gene has CDR1 SGHAT and CDR2 FQNNGV. The CDR3 totals 13 residues. This chain's CDR3 is CASSLDSPREQFF. CDR3 bases: TGTGCCAGCAGCTTAGATTCCCCCCGCGAGCAGTTCTTC. The full variable domain, rest sourced from reference TRBV11-2 and TRBJ2-1, is EAGVAQSPRYKIIEKRQSVAFWCNPISGHATLYWYQQILGQGPKLLIQFQNNGVVDDSQLPKDRFSAERLKGVDSTLKIQPAKLEDSAVYLCASSLDSPREQFFGPGTRLTVL.

The chain has TRBV20-1 and TRBJ1-2; D is unclear. V was trimmed by 0 bases and J by 8 bases, leaving 22 bases between them. This CDR3 contains 16 residues. Germline CDR1 is DFQATT and CDR2 is SNEGSKA (reference sequence). The CDR3 bases are TGCAGTGCTAGAGATTCTTCCGCGGGGAGGGTAGGCGGCTACACCTTC. Translation gives CSARDSSAGRVGGYTF.

The gene calls are TRBV6-6 and TRBJ1-5; D gene ambiguous. The CDR3 consists of 16 residues. Between the trimmed V and J ends, which lost 2 bases and 0 bases, there was a span of 11 bases. Germline loops: CDR1 MNHNY, CDR2 SVGAGI (reference sequence). The CDR3 loop is CASSYLTGYSNQPQHF. The CDR3 DNA reads as TGTGCCAGCAGTTACCTGACGGGCTATAGCAATCAGCCCCAGCATTTT.